This paragraph covers one T cell receptor beta chain sequence. The sample comes from a study of blood T cell repertoires in COVID-19. Across the study: Some COVID-19 samples were acute and others convalescent; all came from the United States, Italy and Spain. Sources were T cells, B-cell-depleted T cells, or PBMCs; the material itself was cDNA or gDNA.

In the original workflow: Estimation of nucleated cell counts was performed using reference gene primer amplification. Profiling relied on immunoSEQ multiplex PCR, and the TCRdb table lists in-frame clones only, not all of them. The V and J calls and clone size are taken from that table; D and trimming were inferred from the DNA. Of roughly 80,000 clones in the sample, over 70% were seen once. This CDR3 region has 12 residues. Trimming removed 4 bases from V and 6 bases from J, with 7 bases in between. Germline assignment: CDR1 SNHLY and CDR2 FYNNEI. J is TRBJ2-1 and V is TRBV2; a weak D match, TRBD1 (5 bases). Sequences were obtained from peripheral blood. The clonotype comes from a middle-aged man with acute or convalescent COVID-19. The CDR3 sequence is CASSVQGNEQFF. In DNA, the CDR3 is TGTGCCAGCAGTGTTCAGGGCAATGAGCAGTTCTTC.